This TCR beta chain was documented in a study of T cell changes during pregnancy in multiple sclerosis. The ends were cut back, 4 bases at V and 4 bases at J, with 23 bases in the middle. CDR3 length: 18 residues. CDR1 and CDR2 (germline): SGHRS, YFSETQ. The method was immunoSEQ multiplex PCR; TCRdb's version includes in-frame clones alone and lacks a portion of them. The sample gives nearly 110,000 clones, 91% of which show up once; 1.6% is in the top ten. Sequencing used peripheral blood, obtained before pregnancy. This TCR was sampled from a female donor with multiple sclerosis, enrolled in a pregnancy study. The V and J genes are TRBV5-1 and TRBJ1-4; D is uncertain. The DNA of the CDR3 is TGCGCCAGCAGCACCGGAGCGGGCCTAGGCTCCCTTAATGAAAAACTGTTTTTT. It translates to CASSTGAGLGSLNEKLFF.